The text below deals with one TCR beta chain. The data stem from a study of blood T cell repertoires in COVID-19. Across the study: COVID-19 samples, acute and convalescent, were from the United States, Italy and Spain.

In the study's own analysis: Reference gene primer amplification in the assay estimated nucleated cell counts. This table comes from immunoSEQ multiplex PCR, and its TCRdb copy is limited to in-frame clones, with some not included. The V and J calls and clone size are taken from that table; D and trimming were inferred from the DNA. The sample records about 54,000 clones, around 83% being singletons. The material sequenced was peripheral blood. The source of this sequence is a human donor in a cohort sampled during active or convalescent COVID-19.

This chain's CDR3 is CASSPTDRVFEKLFF. In DNA, the CDR3 is TGTGCCAGCAGCCCCACCGACAGGGTTTTTGAAAAACTGTTTTTT. The chain links TRBV6-2 or TRBV6-3 to TRBJ1-4, with TRBD1 matching over 7 bases. Losses at the gene ends were 6 bases for V and 7 bases for J; bases not matched to a gene: 11. The CDR3 is made up of 15 amino acids. The V gene's germline CDR1 is MNHEY and CDR2 SVGEGT.